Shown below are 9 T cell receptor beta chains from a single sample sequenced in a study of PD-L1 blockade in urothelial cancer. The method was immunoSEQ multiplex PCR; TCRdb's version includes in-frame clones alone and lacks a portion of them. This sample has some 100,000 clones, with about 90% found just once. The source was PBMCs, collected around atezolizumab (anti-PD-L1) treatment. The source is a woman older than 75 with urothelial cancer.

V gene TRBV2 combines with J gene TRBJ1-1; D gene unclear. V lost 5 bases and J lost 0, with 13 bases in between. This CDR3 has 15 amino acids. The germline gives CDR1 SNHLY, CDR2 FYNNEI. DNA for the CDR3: TGTGCCAGCAGTCAACAGACGGTAATGAACACTGAAGCTTTCTTT. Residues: CASSQQTVMNTEAFF.

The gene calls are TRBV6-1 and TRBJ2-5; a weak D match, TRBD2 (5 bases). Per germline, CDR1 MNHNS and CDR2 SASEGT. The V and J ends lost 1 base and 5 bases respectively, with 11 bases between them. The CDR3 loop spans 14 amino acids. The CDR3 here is CASSEVMRAETQYF. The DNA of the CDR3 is TGTGCCAGCAGTGAAGTTATGAGGGCGGAGACCCAGTACTTC.

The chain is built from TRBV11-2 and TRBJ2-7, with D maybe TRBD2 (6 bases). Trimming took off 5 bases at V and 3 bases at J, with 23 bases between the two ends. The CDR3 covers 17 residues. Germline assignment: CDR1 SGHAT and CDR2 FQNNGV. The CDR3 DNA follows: TGTGCCAGCAGCCCCGGAACCGGGAGTCTCAGGGTCTACGAGCAGTACTTC. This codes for CASSPGTGSLRVYEQYF.

This CDR3 reads CASSLMAGEQYF. The CDR3, as DNA: TGTGCCAGCAGTTTAATGGCAGGCGAGCAGTACTTC. The V gene is TRBV28, the J gene TRBJ2-7, with unresolved D. The CDR3 contains 12 residues. Germline V CDR1 and CDR2: MDHEN, SYDVKM. V lost 2 bases to trimming and J lost 6 bases, with 8 bases between them.

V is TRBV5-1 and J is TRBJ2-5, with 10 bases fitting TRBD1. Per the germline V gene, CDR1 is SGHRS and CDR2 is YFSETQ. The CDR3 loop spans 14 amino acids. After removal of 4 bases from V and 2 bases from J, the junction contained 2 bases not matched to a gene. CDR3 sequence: CASSPGQGQETQYF. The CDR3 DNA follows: TGCGCCAGCAGCCCGGGACAGGGGCAAGAGACCCAGTACTTC.

CDR3 nucleotide sequence: TGTGCCACCAGCCAGGACAGGTATAATGAAAAACTGTTTTTT. This translates into CATSQDRYNEKLFF. The rearrangement links TRBV15 to TRBJ1-4; 7 bases align to TRBD1. Germline lookup yields CDR1 LNHNV and CDR2 YYDKDF (reference sequence). This CDR3 is built from 14 residues. V trimming: 5 bases; J trimming: 4 bases; junction bases outside the gene matches: 4.

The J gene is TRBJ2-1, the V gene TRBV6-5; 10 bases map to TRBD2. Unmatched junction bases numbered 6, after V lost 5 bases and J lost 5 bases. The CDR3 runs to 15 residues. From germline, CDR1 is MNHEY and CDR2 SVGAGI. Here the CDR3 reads CASSVSGRIDNEQFF. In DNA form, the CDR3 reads TGTGCCAGCAGTGTTAGCGGGAGGATCGACAATGAGCAGTTCTTC.

CDR3 protein: CASGSGQAIPDTQYF. As DNA, the CDR3 is TGTGCTAGTGGTTCGGGACAGGCAATCCCAGATACGCAGTATTTT. The rearrangement joins TRBV12-5 to TRBJ2-3; 8 bases agree with TRBD1. The junction had 7 bases not matched to a gene; V was cut back by 4 bases and J by 4 bases. Germline-derived CDR1 and CDR2 are LGHNT and FRNRAP. The CDR3 is 15 residues long.

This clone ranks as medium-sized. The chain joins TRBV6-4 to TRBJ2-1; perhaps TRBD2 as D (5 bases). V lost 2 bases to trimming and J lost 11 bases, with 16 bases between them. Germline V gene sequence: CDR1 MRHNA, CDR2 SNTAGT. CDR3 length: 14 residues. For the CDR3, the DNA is TGTGCCAGCAGTGACGCCGACTCGGTAGCGAAGCAGTTCTTC. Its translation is CASSDADSVAKQFF.